Following are 8 T cell receptor beta chains from one sample sequenced in a study of cytomegalovirus exposure and HLA in healthy donors. The PCR made use of 60 Vbeta and 13 Jbeta primers. Sequencing used immunoSEQ multiplex PCR; TCRdb keeps in-frame clones, though not all of them. The sample has around 150,000 clones, 73% seen once; the top ten hold over 13%. The sequenced sample consisted of PBMCs. These receptors all come from a human donor in good health.

The chain couples TRBV4-2 to TRBJ1-1; unclear D gene. The V gene's germline CDR1 is LGHNA and CDR2 YNFKEQ. The CDR3 length is 13 residues. V dropped 0 bases and J dropped 3 bases, with 5 bases sitting between them. For the CDR3, the DNA is TGTGCCAGCAGCCAAGATCGGGACACTGAAGCTTTCTTT. Translating gives CASSQDRDTEAFF.

The gene calls are TRBV2 and TRBJ2-7; TRBD1 aligns across 7 bases. V lost 7 bases and J lost 9; bases outside the gene matches: 6. Per the germline V gene, CDR1 is SNHLY and CDR2 is FYNNEI. The CDR3 is 11 amino acids. CDR3 bases: TGTGCCAGCAAAGAACAGGGGCCGCAGTACTTC. Amino acids: CASKEQGPQYF. The full variable domain, its missing parts supplied by reference TRBV2 and TRBJ2-7, is EPEVTQTPSHQVTQMGQEVILRCVPISNHLYFYWYRQILGQKVEFLVSFYNNEISEKSEIFDDQFSVERPDGSNFTLKIRSTKLEDSAMYFCASKEQGPQYFGPGTRLTVT.

V and J are TRBV5-6 and TRBJ2-5; D possibly corresponds to TRBD2 (6 bases). The CDR3 is 14 residues long. The germline gives CDR1 SGHDT, CDR2 YYEEEE. V lost 0 bases and J 3 bases, leaving 9 bases between the germline ends. The CDR3 reads CASSLGLVKETQYF. CDR3 nucleotides: TGTGCCAGCAGCTTGGGACTAGTGAAAGAGACCCAGTACTTC.

V gene TRBV4-2 combines with J gene TRBJ2-3, with 10 bases identical to TRBD1. The CDR3 loop spans 16 amino acids. V lost 0 bases, J lost 4 bases, and 4 bases stayed unmatched. Germline V gene data show CDR1 as LGHNA and CDR2 as YNFKEQ. Here the CDR3 reads CASSQDRGTGADTQYF. In DNA form, the CDR3 reads TGTGCCAGCAGCCAAGATAGGGGGACAGGGGCAGATACGCAGTATTTT.

The J gene is TRBJ2-5, the V gene TRBV12-5; TRBD2 is a possible D gene (6 bases). The CDR3 loop spans 16 amino acids. Trimming shortened V by 0 bases and J by 4 bases, and 15 bases separated the two germline ends. Germline assignment: CDR1 LGHNT and CDR2 FRNRAP. CDR3 sequence: CASGLVPRLVGETQYF. The CDR3 coding sequence is TGTGCTAGTGGTTTGGTACCCCGACTAGTTGGAGAGACCCAGTACTTC.

This sequence joins TRBV19 and TRBJ2-7, with 7 bases aligning to TRBD2. The V gene end was trimmed by 3 bases and the J gene end by 11 bases; junction bases not matched to a gene: 4. The CDR3 extends over 11 amino acids. The V gene's germline CDR1 is LNHDA and CDR2 SQIVND (reference sequence). The CDR3 bases are TGTGCCAGTAGTATGGGAGGGAAGAAGTACTTC. This encodes CASSMGGKKYF.

The V call is TRBV18, the J call TRBJ1-1, with D possibly TRBD1 on 5 matching bases. CDR1 and CDR2 (germline): KGHSH, LQKENI. This CDR3 spans 13 amino acids. V was clipped by 6 bases and J by 3 bases, with 11 bases between them. CDR3 DNA sequence: TGTGCCAGCTCGCAGGGTAAGGACACTGAAGCTTTCTTT. It translates to CASSQGKDTEAFF.

The chain uses TRBV2 and TRBJ1-2; 11 bases align to TRBD1. There are 12 residues in the CDR3. J gave up 7 bases and V 9 bases, and 4 bases lay outside the gene matches. Per germline, CDR1 SNHLY and CDR2 FYNNEI. For the CDR3, the DNA is TGTGCCAGACGGGACAGGGGGTTTGGCTACACCTTC. It specifies CARRDRGFGYTF.